This T cell receptor (beta chain) was found in a study of cytomegalovirus exposure and HLA in healthy donors. The CDR3 runs 15 residues. The V and J ends lost 3 bases and 0 bases, in that order; junction bases with no gene match: 2. Germline V gene data show CDR1 as SGDLS and CDR2 as YYNGEE. The PCR ran on 60 Vbeta and 13 Jbeta primers. This table comes from immunoSEQ multiplex PCR, and its TCRdb copy is limited to in-frame clones, with some not included. The sample lists 210,000 or so clones, 70% to 80% seen once, with approximately 2% in the top ten. The V and J genes are TRBV9 and TRBJ1-4; the match to TRBD1 covers 7 bases. Input material: PBMCs. This receptor was taken from a woman aged 30 to 39 in good health and CMV-seropositive. The CDR3 is CASSAGTATNEKLFF. The CDR3 region has the DNA TGTGCCAGCAGCGCCGGGACAGCAACTAATGAAAAACTGTTTTTT.